Given below is one TCR beta chain in context. Antigen specificity is unknown. This sample is drawn from a study of cytomegalovirus exposure and HLA in healthy donors. Findings and limits, study-wide: There were approximately 150 TCR beta chains listed as cytomegalovirus-associated. High sensitivity and specificity were reportedly achieved when the classifier diagnosed cytomegalovirus status.

This CDR3 has 13 amino acids. Germline CDR1 reads MNHEY; CDR2 reads SVGAGI. V was clipped by 5 bases and J by 6 bases, with 13 bases between them. The study ran its PCR with 60 Vbeta and 13 Jbeta primers. Produced via immunoSEQ multiplex PCR; TCRdb's table is partial and in-frame only. Of 90,000 or so clones listed, just under 75% are singletons. The chain couples TRBV6-5 to TRBJ1-1; D remains unclear. The TCR sequence derives from a man between 60 and 70 years old in good health and CMV-seronegative. The specimen was PBMCs. This CDR3 reads CASSEAVRAEAFF. The CDR3 DNA follows: TGTGCCAGCAGTGAAGCGGTCCGAGCTGAAGCTTTCTTT.